This T cell receptor beta chain is drawn from a study of Graves' ophthalmopathy and Graves' hyperthyroidism. Whole-study findings and limits: Most expanded thyroid clonotypes above 0.001 frequency also appeared in blood. For separating ophthalmopathy from stable hyperthyroidism, a 13-signature model gave roughly 90% sensitivity and roughly 77% specificity.

Note on this clonotype: The antigen remains undetermined.

Amplification of TCR beta CDR3 regions used RNA transcripts. An initial RT-PCR round employing HTBI primers preceded a second-round multiplex PCR. Each CDR3 protein is one row after TCRdb ran MiXCR on the multiplex PCR reads. This sample yields about 39,000 distinct CDR3 sequences, of which about 50% are seen a single time; about a quarter belongs to the top ten. The PBMCs had their origin in 7.5 to 10 ml of fresh peripheral blood. The V gene end was trimmed by 3 bases and the J gene end by 5 bases; junction bases not matched to a gene: 18. Germline CDR1 DFQATT, CDR2 SNEGSKA (reference sequence). The CDR3 covers 17 residues.

The sequenced sample consisted of peripheral blood. The genes are TRBV20-1 and TRBJ2-5, with 7 bases identical to TRBD2. The origin of this receptor is an adult woman with stable Graves' hyperthyroidism. The CDR3 loop reads CSARGTSVDKGWETQYF. For the CDR3, the DNA is TGCAGTGCTAGGGGAACTAGCGTTGATAAGGGGTGGGAGACCCAGTACTTC.